These 11 T cell receptor beta chains share one sample of origin, sequenced in a study of radiotherapy plus CTLA-4 blockade in lung cancer. Clones were read by immunoSEQ multiplex PCR, and TCRdb kept only the in-frame ones, dropping some. The top ten hold less than 4% of the sample, which has about 110,000 clones, 81% seen once. The material was peripheral blood, obtained from a patient treated with radiotherapy plus ipilimumab. The source of these receptors is a human donor with non-small cell lung cancer that progressed on radiotherapy plus ipilimumab. Some clones in this sample may be carry-over from other donors' samples.

The chain combines TRBV20-1 with TRBJ2-3; the D is unclear. The length of the CDR3 is 11 residues. Germline V gives CDR1 DFQATT, CDR2 SNEGSKA (reference sequence). V shed 6 bases and J shed 6 bases, with 10 bases lying between them. In DNA form, the CDR3 reads TGCAGTGCCCACAGATCGGATACGCAGTATTTT. This encodes CSAHRSDTQYF.

The CDR3 loop reads CASSLAGGIYGYTF. The CDR3 region has the DNA TGCGCCAGCAGCTTGGCGGGGGGAATCTATGGCTACACCTTC. This chain uses TRBV5-1 with TRBJ1-2, with a weak D call TRBD1 (5 bases). The CDR3 has 14 amino acids. From germline, CDR1 is SGHRS and CDR2 YFSETQ. Trimming shortened V by 0 bases and J by 4 bases, and 10 bases separated the two germline ends.

The rearrangement links TRBV5-1 to TRBJ2-1, with 8 bases that match TRBD1. CDR3 length: 16 residues. Germline V gene data show CDR1 as SGHRS and CDR2 as YFSETQ. The V gene end was trimmed by 3 bases and the J gene end by 5 bases; junction bases not matched to a gene: 10. CDR3 nucleotides: TGCGCCAGCAGCTCTACCACAGGGGGGACCGACAATGAGCAGTTCTTC. This codes for CASSSTTGGTDNEQFF.

The chain carries TRBV28 and TRBJ1-1; tentatively, D is TRBD1 (6 bases). The CDR3 length is 13 residues. Germline CDR1 reads MDHEN; CDR2 reads SYDVKM. The V and J ends lost 4 bases and 7 bases respectively, with 13 bases between them. The DNA for the CDR3 is TGTGCCAGCAGTTACAGGGCGACCAATGAAGCTTTCTTT. Translated: CASSYRATNEAFF.

The chain joins TRBV5-4 to TRBJ2-3; no reliable D call. V gave up 5 bases and J gave up 2 bases, with 9 bases separating them. CDR3 size: 13 residues. The germline V gene encodes CDR1 SGHNT and CDR2 YYREEE (reference sequence). The CDR3 loop is CASRKRDTDTQYF. The CDR3 DNA reads TGTGCCAGCAGAAAAAGGGACACAGATACGCAGTATTTT.

By share of the sample, this clone is medium-sized. The chain carries TRBV12-5 and TRBJ1-6; 7 nucleotides match TRBD1. CDR1 is LGHNT, CDR2 FRNRAP, per germline. Germline trimming cut 5 bases from V and 9 bases from J; bases unmatched to any gene: 7. This CDR3 is 14 amino acids long. The CDR3 here is CASGQRGQSSPLHF. In DNA form, the CDR3 reads TGTGCTAGTGGTCAGAGGGGGCAAAGTTCACCCCTCCACTTT.

This clone was recorded a few times. Here the CDR3 reads CASSENRDTEAFF. CDR3 DNA: TGTGCCAGCAGTGAAAACAGGGACACTGAAGCTTTCTTT. This chain joins TRBV6-1 and TRBJ1-1; D is possibly TRBD1 (6 bases). The CDR3 is 13 residues long. V lost 2 bases to trimming and J lost 3 bases, with 7 bases between them. CDR1 and CDR2 (germline): MNHNS, SASEGT.

J is TRBJ1-2 and V is TRBV7-2, with D possibly matching TRBD1 (6 bases). There are 15 residues in the CDR3. Trimming left V 7 bases short and J 2 bases short, with 17 bases between. CDR1 is SGHTA and CDR2 is FQGNSA in the germline V gene. This chain's CDR3 is CASTPNRVLNYGYTF. The CDR3 DNA sequence: TGTGCCAGCACCCCTAACAGGGTCTTAAACTATGGCTACACCTTC.

The CDR3 DNA sequence: TGTGCCAGCAGCGCCTGGGCAGGGGCAGGCACTGAAGCTTTCTTT. This codes for CASSAWAGAGTEAFF. The chain employs TRBV9 and TRBJ1-1; TRBD1 is a possible D gene (6 bases). The CDR3 has 15 amino acids. Germline V gives CDR1 SGDLS, CDR2 YYNGEE. Trimming removed 3 bases at V and 4 bases at J, with 16 bases between.

The V gene is TRBV27, the J gene TRBJ1-6; D not resolved. The CDR3 spans 13 residues. V dropped 2 bases and J dropped 3 bases, with 2 bases sitting between them. Germline values: CDR1 MNHEY, CDR2 SMNVEV (reference sequence). CDR3 nucleotides: TGTGCCAGCAGTTTAGTCTATAATTCACCCCTCCACTTT. This gives the protein CASSLVYNSPLHF.

The CDR3 DNA follows: TGTGTCAGAAGCTTAGGACAGGGAGAGACCCAGTACTTC. Encoded protein: CVRSLGQGETQYF. The chain recombines TRBV7-5 with TRBJ2-5; the DNA was not compared with TRBD1, the D call given in the table. TRBV7-5 is a pseudogene locus. This CDR3 contains 13 residues.